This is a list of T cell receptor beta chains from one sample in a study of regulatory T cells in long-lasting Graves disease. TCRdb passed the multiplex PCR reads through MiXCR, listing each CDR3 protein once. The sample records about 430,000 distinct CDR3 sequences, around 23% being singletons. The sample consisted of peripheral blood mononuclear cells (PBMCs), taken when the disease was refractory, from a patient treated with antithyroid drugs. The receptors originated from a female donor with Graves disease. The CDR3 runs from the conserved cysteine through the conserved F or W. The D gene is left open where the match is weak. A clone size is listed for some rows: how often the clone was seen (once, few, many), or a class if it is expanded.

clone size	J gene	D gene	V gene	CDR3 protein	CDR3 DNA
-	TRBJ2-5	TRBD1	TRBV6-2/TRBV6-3	CASRDRGPETQYF	TGTGCCAGCAGAGACAGGGGGCCGGAGACCCAGTACTTC
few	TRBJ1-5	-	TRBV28	CASSIRGQINQPQHF	TGTGCCAGCAGTATCCGCGGACAGATCAATCAGCCCCAGCATTTT
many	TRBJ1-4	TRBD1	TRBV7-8	CASSPWTGRGTNEKLFF	TGTGCCAGCAGCCCGTGGACAGGCCGAGGGACTAATGAAAAACTGTTTTTT
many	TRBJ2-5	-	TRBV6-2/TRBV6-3	CASSYSRGIVKTQYF	TGTGCCAGCAGTTACTCGAGGGGTATTGTGAAGACCCAGTACTTC
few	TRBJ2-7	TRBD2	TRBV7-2	CASSLLSGGLGEQYF	TGTGCCAGCAGCTTATTGTCGGGAGGGTTGGGCGAGCAGTACTTC
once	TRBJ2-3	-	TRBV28	CASRFTRGYTQYF	TGTGCCAGCAGGTTTACCAGGGGATATACGCAGTATTTT
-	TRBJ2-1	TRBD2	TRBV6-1	CASSKGTSVGSYNEQFF	TGTGCCAGCAGTAAAGGGACTAGCGTGGGGTCCTACAATGAGCAGTTCTTC
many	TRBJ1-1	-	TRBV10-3	CAISESEFLSGTEAFF	TGTGCCATCAGTGAGTCGGAATTCTTGTCAGGAACTGAAGCTTTCTTT
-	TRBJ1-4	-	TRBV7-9	CASSPHGLANEKLFF	TGTGCCAGCAGTCCGCACGGGCTCGCTAATGAAAAACTGTTTTTT
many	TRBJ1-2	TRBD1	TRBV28	CASSQRDRDYGYTF	TGTGCCAGCAGCCAACGGGACAGGGACTATGGCTACACCTTC
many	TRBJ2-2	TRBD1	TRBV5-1	CASRSDRVTGELFF	TGCGCCAGCAGATCTGACAGGGTCACCGGGGAGCTGTTTTTT
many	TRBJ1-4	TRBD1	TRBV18	CASSQGATNEKLFF	TGTGCCAGCTCACAGGGGGCTACTAATGAAAAACTGTTTTTT
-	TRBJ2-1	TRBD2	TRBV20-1	CSEGTSGAGNEQFF	TGCAGTGAAGGGACTAGCGGGGCCGGCAATGAGCAGTTCTTC
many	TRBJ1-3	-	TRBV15	CATSSRRGGGGNTIYF	TGTGCCACCAGCAGCCGTCGAGGAGGGGGTGGAAACACCATATATTTT
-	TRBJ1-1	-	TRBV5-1	CASSFGPGQVNTEAFF	TGCGCCAGCAGCTTCGGTCCGGGGCAGGTGAACACTGAAGCTTTCTTT
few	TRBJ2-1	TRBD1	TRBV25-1	CASSERGGQGRSSYNEQFF	TGTGCCAGCAGTGAACGAGGTGGACAGGGCCGCAGTTCCTACAATGAGCAGTTCTTC
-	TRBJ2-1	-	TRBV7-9	CASSLTFEAEQFF	TGTGCCAGCAGCTTGACGTTTGAGGCTGAGCAGTTCTTC
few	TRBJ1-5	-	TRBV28	CASTYHSNQPQHF	TGTGCCAGCACCTACCATAGCAATCAGCCCCAGCATTTT
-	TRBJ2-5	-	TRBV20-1	CSVFGAGQETQYF	TGCAGTGTATTCGGGGCAGGGCAAGAGACCCAGTACTTC
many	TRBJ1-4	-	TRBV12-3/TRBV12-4	CASSSGTTNEKLFF	TGTGCCAGCAGCTCAGGGACAACTAATGAAAAACTGTTTTTT
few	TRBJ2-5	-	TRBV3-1	CASSQEWAVTPGEQETQYF	TGTGCCAGCAGCCAAGAGTGGGCGGTAACCCCGGGAGAACAAGAGACCCAGTACTTC
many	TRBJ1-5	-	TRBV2	CASSVNSNSNQPQHF	TGTGCCAGCAGTGTGAACAGCAATAGCAATCAGCCCCAGCATTTT
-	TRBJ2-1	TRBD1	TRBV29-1	CSVTGGDYNEQFF	TGCAGCGTAACAGGGGGAGACTACAATGAGCAGTTCTTC
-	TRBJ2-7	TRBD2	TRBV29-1	CSALAGDRYEQYF	TGCAGCGCCCTAGCGGGAGATCGGTACGAGCAGTACTTC
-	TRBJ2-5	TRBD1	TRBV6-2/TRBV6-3	CASSTQTGAETQYF	TGTGCCAGCAGTACCCAGACAGGGGCCGAGACCCAGTACTTC
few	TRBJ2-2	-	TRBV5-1	CASSSGDGTGELFF	TGCGCCAGCAGCTCGGGAGATGGCACCGGGGAGCTGTTTTTT
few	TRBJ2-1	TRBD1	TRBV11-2	CASSEPGQGANEQFF	TGTGCCAGCAGCGAACCGGGACAGGGGGCGAATGAGCAGTTCTTC
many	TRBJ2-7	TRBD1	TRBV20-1	CSARRSRGQDEQYF	TGCAGTGCTAGGAGGTCCAGGGGGCAGGACGAGCAGTACTTC
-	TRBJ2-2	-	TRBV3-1	CASSQVDSGELFF	TGTGCCAGCAGCCAAGTTGACAGCGGGGAGCTGTTTTTT
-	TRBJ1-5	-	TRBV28	CASSFRDGGNQPQHF	TGTGCCAGCAGTTTCAGGGACGGGGGCAATCAGCCCCAGCATTTT
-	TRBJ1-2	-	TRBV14	CASSPHGGWGGYTF	TGTGCCAGCAGCCCCCACGGGGGCTGGGGTGGCTACACCTTC
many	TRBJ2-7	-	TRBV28	CASSYDSSYEQYF	TGTGCCAGCAGTTATGACAGTTCCTACGAGCAGTACTTC
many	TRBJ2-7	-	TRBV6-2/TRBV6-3	CASGDISYEQYF	TGTGCCAGCGGGGACATCTCCTACGAGCAGTACTTC
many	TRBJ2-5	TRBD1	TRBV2	CASKRETGGRETQYF	TGTGCCAGCAAGAGGGAGACAGGGGGTCGGGAGACCCAGTACTTC
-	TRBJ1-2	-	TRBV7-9	CASSFGPNGYTF	TGTGCCAGCAGTTTTGGACCGAATGGCTACACCTTC
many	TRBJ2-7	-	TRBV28	CASSLLGERYEQYF	TGTGCCAGCAGTTTATTAGGGGAACGGTACGAGCAGTACTTC
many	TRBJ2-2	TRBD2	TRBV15	CATSRGPSGNRPGELFF	TGTGCCACCAGCAGAGGACCCAGCGGGAACCGCCCCGGGGAGCTGTTTTTT
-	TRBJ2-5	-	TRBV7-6	CASSSDVSQETQYF	TGTGCCAGCAGCTCGGACGTTAGCCAAGAGACCCAGTACTTC
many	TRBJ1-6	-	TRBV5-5	CASSYEGFSNSPLHF	TGTGCCAGCAGTTACGAGGGGTTCAGCAATTCACCCCTCCACTTT
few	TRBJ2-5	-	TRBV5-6	CASSLWFPQGGETQYF	TGTGCCAGCAGCTTGTGGTTTCCCCAGGGGGGGGAGACCCAGTACTTC
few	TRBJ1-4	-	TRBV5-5	CASSFQEKHNEKLFF	TGTGCCAGCAGCTTTCAGGAAAAGCATAATGAAAAACTGTTTTTT
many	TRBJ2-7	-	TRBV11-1	CASSRGQPDEQYF	TGTGCCAGCAGCCGAGGACAACCGGACGAGCAGTACTTC
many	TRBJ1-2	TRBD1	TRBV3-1	CASSHSDREYGYTF	TGTGCCAGCAGCCATTCGGACAGGGAATATGGCTACACCTTC
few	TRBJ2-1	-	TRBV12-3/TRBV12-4	CASNPSDREYEQFF	TGTGCCAGCAATCCTAGCGACCGAGAGTATGAGCAGTTCTTC
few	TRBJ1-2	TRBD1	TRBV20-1	CSARDSTGQGSREVYGYTF	TGCAGTGCTAGAGATTCAACGGGACAGGGGTCCCGTGAGGTCTATGGCTACACCTTC
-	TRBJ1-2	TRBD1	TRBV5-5	CASSLEDRVFGYTF	TGTGCCAGCAGCCTAGAAGACAGGGTGTTTGGCTACACCTTC
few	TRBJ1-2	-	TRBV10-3	CAISEVHGYGYTF	TGTGCCATCAGTGAGGTCCACGGCTATGGCTACACCTTC
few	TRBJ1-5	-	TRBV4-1	CASSQAVGGGQPQHF	TGCGCCAGCAGCCAAGCAGTCGGGGGCGGGCAGCCCCAGCATTTT
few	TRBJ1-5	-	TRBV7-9	CASSLLTQPQHF	TGTGCCAGCAGCTTGTTGACTCAGCCCCAGCATTTT
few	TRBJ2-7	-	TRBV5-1	CASSLGRPTSSEQYF	TGCGCCAGCAGCTTGGGGCGACCCACATCTAGCGAGCAGTACTTC
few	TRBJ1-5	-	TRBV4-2	CASSQDGASNQPQHF	TGTGCCAGCAGCCAAGACGGGGCGAGCAATCAGCCCCAGCATTTT
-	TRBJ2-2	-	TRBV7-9	CASSVLPDTGELFF	TGTGCCAGCAGCGTTCTGCCGGACACCGGGGAGCTGTTTTTT
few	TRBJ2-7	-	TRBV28	CASGGREQYF	TGTGCCAGCGGGGGACGCGAGCAGTACTTC
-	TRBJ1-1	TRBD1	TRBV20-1	CSAGQGPGTEAFF	TGCAGTGCGGGACAGGGTCCGGGGACTGAAGCTTTCTTT